This TCR beta chain was retrieved from a study of T cell repertoires in cytomegalovirus infection. Overall study: Matching HLA type and CMV infection were both indicated by public TCR beta signatures. General study points: The ex vivo response showed dominance by HLA-C-restricted CMV-specific TCR beta clonotypes. There were carriers of CMV plus the relevant HLA, and cumulative public TCR beta family frequency identified them.

TCRdb reanalysed the reads using MiXCR and keeps one entry per CDR3 protein. The profile shows around 180,000 distinct CDR3 sequences, under 30% of them singletons. V was clipped by 2 bases and J by 6 bases; unmatched bases: 8. This CDR3 spans 14 amino acids. Germline assignment: CDR1 DFQATT and CDR2 SNEGSKA (reference sequence). As regards this clonotype: Its antigen remains unknown.

Sequencing was carried out using PBMCs. The genes are TRBV20-1 and TRBJ2-7, with TRBD2 identical over 9 bases. This sequence originates from a human donor in good health (CMV status not recorded). Some clones in this sample may be carry-over from other donors' samples. The CDR3, as DNA: TGCAGTGCTAGAAGGGAGCGGGGGGCGCTCGAGCAGTACTTC. This encodes CSARRERGALEQYF.